The 23 T cell receptor beta chains reported below all come from one sample, sequenced in a study of PD-L1 blockade in urothelial cancer. Some clones are missing from TCRdb's copy, which holds only in-frame ones; the method was immunoSEQ multiplex PCR. This table has over 35,000 clones, 85% appearing once. Stated time point: pretreatment peripheral blood. Sample: PBMCs, taken around atezolizumab (anti-PD-L1) treatment. These receptors all stem from an elderly man with urothelial cancer.

This clone has only a few counts. This chain joins TRBV7-8 and TRBJ2-7, with unresolved D. In germline, CDR1 is SGHVS, CDR2 FQNEAQ. Trimming left V 4 bases short and J 1 base short, with 14 bases between. The CDR3 loop spans 15 amino acids. DNA of the CDR3: TGTGCCAGCAGCTCCCTCCTCGGGTCTTCCTACGAGCAGTACTTC. Translating gives CASSSLLGSSYEQYF. Variable domain in full (rest from reference TRBV7-8 and TRBJ2-7): GAGVSQSPRYKVAKRGQDVALRCDPISGHVSLFWYQQALGQGPEFLTYFQNEAQLDKSGLPSDRFFAERPEGSVSTLKIQRTQQEDSAVYLCASSSLLGSSYEQYFGPGTRLTVT.

J is TRBJ2-7 and V is TRBV7-9, with TRBD2 matching 7 bases. The germline CDR1 and CDR2 sequences are SEHNR and FQNEAQ (reference sequence). V was clipped by 8 bases and J by 2 bases; unmatched bases: 3. This CDR3 spans 12 amino acids. In DNA form, the CDR3 reads TGTGCCAGCGGGGGGGAAGCCTACGAGCAGTACTTC. This sequence encodes CASGGEAYEQYF. Filled out from reference TRBV7-9 and TRBJ2-7, the complete variable domain reads DTGVSQNPRHKITKRGQNVTFRCDPISEHNRLYWYRQTLGQGPEFLTYFQNEAQLEKSRLLSDRFSAERPKGSFSTLEIQRTEQGDSAMYLCASGGEAYEQYFGPGTRLTVT.

The chain combines TRBV28 with TRBJ2-5, with 7 bases matching TRBD1. Trimming removed 4 bases from V and 3 bases from J; junction bases left unmatched: 8. CDR3 length equals 15 residues. CDR1 is MDHEN, CDR2 SYDVKM, per germline. CDR3: CASSSRGGAKETQYF. As DNA, the CDR3 is TGTGCCAGCAGTTCGCGAGGGGGCGCGAAAGAGACCCAGTACTTC.

CDR3 in amino acids: CASSGVQGQNIQYF. CDR3 coding DNA: TGTGCCAGCAGTGGAGTACAGGGGCAAAACATTCAGTACTTC. The V and J genes are TRBV25-1 and TRBJ2-4, with 7 nucleotides matching TRBD1. Germline V gene lookup returns CDR1 MGHDK and CDR2 SYGVNS. The junction had 5 bases not matched to a gene; V was cut back by 4 bases and J by 5 bases. CDR3 length equals 14 residues.

V and J are TRBV6-5 and TRBJ2-5; 8 bases fit TRBD1. V trimming: 0 bases; J trimming: 6 bases; junction bases outside the gene matches: 3. The CDR3 spans 14 residues. Germline loops: CDR1 MNHEY, CDR2 SVGAGI. CDR3 nucleotides: TGTGCCAGCAGTTACTCGACAGGGGAAAAGACCCAGTACTTC. It is translated as CASSYSTGEKTQYF.

This clone was counted a single time. The rearrangement links TRBV7-9 to TRBJ1-2; no reliable D call. V was trimmed by 5 bases and J by 4 bases, leaving 14 bases between them. This CDR3 has 14 residues. Germline loops: CDR1 SEHNR, CDR2 FQNEAQ (reference sequence). For the CDR3, the DNA is TGTGCCAGCAGCATCCAAACCCTAGGCTATGGCTACACCTTC. It codes for CASSIQTLGYGYTF.

A single count supports this clone. The CDR3 region has the DNA TGTGCCAGCTCACCACCTGGGACAGGGGAAGGTGGCTACACCTTC. It specifies CASSPPGTGEGGYTF. The chain carries TRBV18 and TRBJ1-2; 10 bases are shared with TRBD1. V was clipped by 0 bases and J by 7 bases; unmatched bases: 5. The germline CDR1 and CDR2 sequences are KGHSH and LQKENI. The CDR3 has 15 residues.

The rearrangement links TRBV27 to TRBJ2-2; perhaps TRBD2 as D (5 bases). The V end lost 5 bases, the J end lost 5 bases, and 15 bases lay between the germline ends. Germline assignment: CDR1 MNHEY and CDR2 SMNVEV (reference sequence). The length of the CDR3 is 15 residues. CDR3 residues: CASSPQMTTTGELFF. In DNA form, the CDR3 reads TGTGCCAGCAGTCCCCAGATGACTACTACCGGGGAGCTGTTTTTT.

This clone was seen only once. The chain has TRBV27 and TRBJ1-1; D is undetermined. This CDR3 is 13 amino acids long. Germline CDR1 reads MNHEY; CDR2 reads SMNVEV (reference sequence). With 5 bases removed from V and 0 bases from J, the gap between germline ends came to 7 bases. DNA of the CDR3: TGTGCCAGCAGTCTAATGATGAACACTGAAGCTTTCTTT. Its protein is CASSLMMNTEAFF.

This chain joins TRBV30 and TRBJ2-7; 11 bases agree with TRBD1. Germline trimming cut 5 bases from V and 6 bases from J; bases unmatched to any gene: 0. The CDR3 has 11 residues. CDR1 is GTSNPN and CDR2 is SVGIG in the germline V gene (reference sequence). In nucleotides, the CDR3 is TGTGCCTGGGGGACAGGGGGCGAGCAGTACTTC. Amino acid sequence: CAWGTGGEQYF.

This chain links TRBV11-2 with TRBJ1-2; D uncertain. Trimming removed 2 bases from V and 0 bases from J, with 7 bases in between. CDR1 and CDR2 from the germline V gene are SGHAT and FQNNGV. This CDR3 is 14 amino acids long. In nucleotides, the CDR3 is TGTGCCAGCAGCTTAAGTACAGCTAACTATGGCTACACCTTC. This encodes CASSLSTANYGYTF. Combining the CDR3 with reference TRBV11-2 and TRBJ1-2 gives the whole variable domain EAGVAQSPRYKIIEKRQSVAFWCNPISGHATLYWYQQILGQGPKLLIQFQNNGVVDDSQLPKDRFSAERLKGVDSTLKIQPAKLEDSAVYLCASSLSTANYGYTFGSGTRLTVV.

This chain joins TRBV7-9 and TRBJ2-1, with a weak D call TRBD2 (5 bases). The V end was cut by 4 bases, the J end by 5 bases, with 9 bases between. CDR1 is SEHNR, CDR2 FQNEAQ, per germline (reference sequence). The CDR3 length is 13 residues. The CDR3 nucleotides are TGTGCCAGCAGCTCGGACTTCAACAATGAGCAGTTCTTC. Encoded protein: CASSSDFNNEQFF.

The chain is built from TRBV5-1 and TRBJ2-1; 9 nucleotides agree with TRBD1. The CDR3 spans 15 residues. Trimming took 4 bases from V and 7 from J; bases not matched to a gene: 9. Germline assignment: CDR1 SGHRS and CDR2 YFSETQ. The CDR3 region is CASSEGQGVLNEQFF. CDR3 bases: TGCGCCAGCAGCGAGGGACAGGGAGTGTTGAATGAGCAGTTCTTC.

For the CDR3, the DNA is TGCGCCAGCAGCGGGACCGGGACATCCGCCTACGAGCAGTACTTC. Translated, it gives CASSGTGTSAYEQYF. This chain links TRBV5-1 with TRBJ2-7, with D possibly TRBD1 on 6 matching bases. The germline V gene has CDR1 SGHRS and CDR2 YFSETQ. Deletions cut 4 bases from V and 2 bases from J, with 16 bases between. The CDR3 consists of 15 residues. Using reference TRBV5-1 and TRBJ2-7 for the parts outside the CDR3, the full variable domain is KAGVTQTPRYLIKTRGQQVTLSCSPISGHRSVSWYQQTPGQGLQFLFEYFSETQRNKGNFPGRFSGRQFSNSRSEMNVSTLELGDSALYLCASSGTGTSAYEQYFGPGTRLTVT.

V gene TRBV19 combines with J gene TRBJ2-7; TRBD1 matches 12 bases. The CDR3 is made up of 16 amino acids. The V gene's germline CDR1 is LNHDA and CDR2 SQIVND (reference sequence). The ends lost 4 bases at V and 4 bases at J; junction bases unmatched: 8. The CDR3 DNA reads as TGTGCCAGTAGTACCCTTCGGGACAGGGGGCCATACGAGCAGTACTTC. Residues: CASSTLRDRGPYEQYF. Using reference TRBV19 and TRBJ2-7 for the parts outside the CDR3, the full variable domain is DGGITQSPKYLFRKEGQNVTLSCEQNLNHDAMYWYRQDPGQGLRLIYYSQIVNDFQKGDIAEGYSVSREKKESFPLTVTSAQKNPTAFYLCASSTLRDRGPYEQYFGPGTRLTVT.

The gene calls are TRBV6-4 and TRBJ2-1, with 11 bases identical to TRBD1. The CDR3 loop spans 16 amino acids. Germline CDR1 MRHNA, CDR2 SNTAGT. Losses at the gene ends were 5 bases for V and 5 bases for J; bases not matched to a gene: 8. The CDR3 region has the DNA TGTGCCAGCAGTACCGAGGGACAGGGGGGACACAATGAGCAGTTCTTC. Encoded protein: CASSTEGQGGHNEQFF.

V is TRBV5-4 and J is TRBJ2-7, with 12 bases identical to TRBD2. CDR3 length equals 18 residues. V shed 0 bases and J 6 bases; nucleotides not matched to a gene: 13. The germline V gene encodes CDR1 SGHNT and CDR2 YYREEE (reference sequence). CDR3 DNA sequence: TGTGCCAGCAGCTTGGCGGCTAGCGGGAGGGCATTGTTATCCGAGCAGTACTTC. It encodes CASSLAASGRALLSEQYF.

The CDR3 loop is CASIGELGNTEAFF. The DNA of the CDR3 is TGTGCCAGCATCGGGGAATTGGGGAACACTGAAGCTTTCTTT. This chain joins TRBV2 and TRBJ1-1; no clear D gene. The CDR3 has 14 amino acids. V lost 7 bases, J lost 1 base, and 13 bases lay in between. Germline V gene sequence: CDR1 SNHLY, CDR2 FYNNEI.

The chain uses TRBV5-1 and TRBJ2-3; 9 nucleotides agree with TRBD1. CDR1 SGHRS and CDR2 YFSETQ come from the germline V gene. This CDR3 contains 17 residues. V was clipped by 4 bases and J by 6 bases; unmatched bases: 15. The CDR3 coding sequence is TGCGCCAGCAGCCCCTCCGGTACGACAGGGGGATCCGATACGCAGTATTTT. This translates into CASSPSGTTGGSDTQYF.

The chain employs TRBV19 and TRBJ1-1; 7 bases match TRBD1. This CDR3 is 14 amino acids long. From germline, CDR1 is LNHDA and CDR2 SQIVND (reference sequence). J gave up 4 bases and V 5 bases, and 7 bases lay outside the gene matches. This chain's CDR3 is CASSRDSISTEAFF. Here the CDR3 DNA reads TGTGCCAGTAGTCGGGACAGCATCAGCACTGAAGCTTTCTTT.

Only one count was recorded for this clone. The V call is TRBV29-1, the J call TRBJ2-1; TRBD2 matches 7 bases. The CDR3 has 12 residues. CDR1 is SQVTM, CDR2 ANQGSEA, per germline. J was trimmed by 8 bases and V by 4 bases; bases with no gene match: 5. Written as DNA, the CDR3 is TGCAGCGTTGTGGCAGGGAGGGATGAGCAGTTCTTC. Protein: CSVVAGRDEQFF.

This clone is a singleton in its sample. The identical CDR3 is also encoded by other nucleotide sequences in the sample. CDR3 amino acids: CASGRMPGYAGANVLTF. The CDR3 DNA sequence: TGTGCCAGCGGGCGGATGCCGGGGTACGCTGGGGCCAACGTCCTGACTTTC. V gene TRBV27 combines with J gene TRBJ2-6, with TRBD2 as a possible D gene (5 bases). Looked up from germline, CDR1 is MNHEY and CDR2 is SMNVEV (reference sequence). CDR3 length: 17 residues. Trimming removed 8 bases from V and 2 bases from J, with 19 bases in between.

The CDR3 sequence is CAWREGAHGYTF. The CDR3, as DNA: TGTGCCTGGAGGGAGGGGGCACATGGCTACACCTTC. The chain is built from TRBV30 and TRBJ1-2; 7 bases align to TRBD1. The CDR3 runs 12 residues. Losses at the gene ends were 3 bases for V and 6 bases for J; bases not matched to a gene: 4. The germline V gene has CDR1 GTSNPN and CDR2 SVGIG (reference sequence).